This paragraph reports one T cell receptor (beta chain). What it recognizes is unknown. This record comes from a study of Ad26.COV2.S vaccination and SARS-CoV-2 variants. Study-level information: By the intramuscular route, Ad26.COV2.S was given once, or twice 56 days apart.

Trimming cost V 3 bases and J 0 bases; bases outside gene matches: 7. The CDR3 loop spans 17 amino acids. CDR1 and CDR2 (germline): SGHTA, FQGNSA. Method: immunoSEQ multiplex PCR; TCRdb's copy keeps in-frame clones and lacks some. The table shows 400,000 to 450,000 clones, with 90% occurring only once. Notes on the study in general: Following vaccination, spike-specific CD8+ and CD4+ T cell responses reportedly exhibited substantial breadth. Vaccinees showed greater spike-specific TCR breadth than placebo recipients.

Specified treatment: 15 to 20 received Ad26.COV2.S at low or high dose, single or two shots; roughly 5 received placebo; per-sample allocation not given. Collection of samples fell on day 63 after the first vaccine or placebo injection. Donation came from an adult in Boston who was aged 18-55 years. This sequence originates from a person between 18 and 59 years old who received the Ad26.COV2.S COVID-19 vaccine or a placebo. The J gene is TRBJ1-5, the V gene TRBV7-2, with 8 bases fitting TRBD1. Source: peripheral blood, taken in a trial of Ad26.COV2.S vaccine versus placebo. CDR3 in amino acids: CASSLDRVGSSNQPQHF. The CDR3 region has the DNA TGTGCCAGCAGCTTGGACAGGGTTGGATCTAGCAATCAGCCCCAGCATTTT.